These T cell receptor beta chains were read from a single sample in a study of control samples from healthy donors and cancer patients. Clones were read by immunoSEQ multiplex PCR, and TCRdb kept only the in-frame ones, dropping some. The data hold roughly 150,000 clones, with about 90% observed a single time. Sequenced input: blood. The receptors here all came from a man between 18 and 35 years old in good health. Both conserved end residues are trimmed from each CDR3. Fields, in order: CDR3 length, V gene, CDR3 protein.

>12|TRBV5-1
ASSLDRGRDEQF
>14|TRBV19
ASSIGGRGPYNEQF
>9|TRBV20-1
SGQGQETQY
>13|TRBV14
ASSLGRGLGTEAF
>14|TRBV6-1
ASSETPGGGTGELF
>11|TRBV12-3/TRBV12-4
ASSPGDSGELF
>14|TRBV18
ASSPDFRDQGEKLF
>14|TRBV9
ASSPRLAGASGELF
>16|TRBV6-4
ASSDLTEPRTEPYEQY
>16|TRBV7-8
ASSLPDRDPRDTDTQY
>12|TRBV13
ASSDGRVTYEQY
>17|TRBV6-2/TRBV6-3
ASSYDTLRQGGSYNEQF
>16|TRBV28
ASSLGFNYRARNSPLH
>10|TRBV2
ASSGLGDTQY
>15|TRBV6-1
ASSEDNGGVGEDTQY
>13|TRBV5-5
ASSPGAGLSYEQY
>13|TRBV7-9
ASSTDRGSRYEQY
>11|TRBV30
AWSGEYNSPLH
>12|TRBV6-5
ATQGGRSGSEAF
>13|TRBV11-2
ASSSASGGSYEQY
>11|TRBV9
ASSLGLYYEQY
>14|TRBV4-1
ASSQGESGRLYGYT
>11|TRBV7-2
ASSLGREDEQF